These T cell receptor beta chains were read from a single sample in a study of T cells in Graves' hyperthyroidism and ophthalmopathy. MiXCR was run by TCRdb on the multiplex PCR reads, yielding one entry per CDR3 protein. The sample carries under 700,000 distinct CDR3 sequences, around 45% recorded once. Sequencing was carried out using peripheral blood or thyroid tissue (not recorded which). Receptors were obtained from a woman younger than 35 with Graves' hyperthyroidism. Both conserved end residues are part of each CDR3. A D gene is named only where the DNA matches it firmly. For some rows the clone size is stated as once, few or many, or as a class when expanded; others skip it.

TRBD1	.	TRBV2	TRBJ2-7	CASSVVTGGEQYF	TGTGCCAGCAGTGTCGTAACAGGGGGCGAGCAGTACTTC
TRBD1	few	TRBV7-3	TRBJ1-2	CASSLQGALSSGYTF	TGTGCCAGCAGCCTACAGGGGGCTTTATCGTCTGGCTACACCTTC
TRBD2	.	TRBV19	TRBJ2-7	CASSIALADTYEQYF	TGTGCCAGTAGTATAGCTCTAGCGGATACCTACGAGCAGTACTTC
TRBD1	.	TRBV19	TRBJ2-7	CASRETGTGPYEQYF	TGTGCCAGTAGGGAAACCGGGACAGGGCCCTACGAGCAGTACTTC
TRBD1	many	TRBV25-1	TRBJ1-2	CASSEDGTAYGYTF	TGTGCCAGCAGTGAAGACGGGACAGCTTATGGCTACACCTTC
.	many	TRBV7-2	TRBJ2-7	CASSSISRNEQYF	TGTGCCAGCAGCTCTATCAGCAGGAACGAGCAGTACTTC
TRBD1	.	TRBV7-9	TRBJ2-7	CASSPNRGLYF	TGTGCCAGCAGCCCGAACAGGGGGCTGTACTTC
.	few	TRBV20-1	TRBJ2-2	CSARDPRIGELFF	TGCAGTGCTAGAGACCCACGCATCGGGGAGCTGTTTTTT
.	.	TRBV2	TRBJ1-4	CASSGQGQGYQKLFF	TGTGCCAGCAGCGGCCAGGGCCAGGGTTATCAAAAACTGTTTTTT
.	few	TRBV7-8	TRBJ1-2	CASSLWRGEELGYTF	TGTGCCAGCAGCTTATGGAGGGGCGAAGAACTTGGCTACACCTTC
.	.	TRBV10-2	TRBJ2-7	CASSDGGRGGYEQYF	TGCGCCAGCAGTGACGGCGGGAGAGGGGGCTACGAGCAGTACTTC
.	many	TRBV9	TRBJ1-2	CASSVEGTGYGYTF	TGTGCCAGCAGCGTAGAGGGCACGGGCTATGGCTACACCTTC
.	once	TRBV29-1	TRBJ1-4	CIKTGGADEKLFF	TGCATCAAAACGGGGGGCGCGGATGAAAAACTGTTTTTT
.	many	TRBV15	TRBJ1-2	CATSRGARGNYGYTF	TGTGCCACCAGCAGAGGGGCCCGCGGCAACTATGGCTACACCTTC
.	.	TRBV2	TRBJ2-6	CASNPGFAGANVLTF	TGTGCCAGCAATCCGGGCTTCGCTGGGGCCAACGTCCTGACTTTC
TRBD1	few	TRBV7-9	TRBJ1-5	CASSSQGTNQPQHF	TGTGCCAGCAGCTCACAGGGGACTAATCAGCCCCAGCATTTT
TRBD2	.	TRBV29-1	TRBJ2-7	CSGGLAGEQYF	TGCAGCGGGGGACTAGCGGGAGAGCAGTACTTC
TRBD1	many	TRBV7-2	TRBJ2-7	CASSLAGTGIDEQYF	TGTGCCAGCAGCTTAGCTGGGACAGGGATCGACGAGCAGTACTTC
.	.	TRBV2	TRBJ1-2	CASRGFVGSNTKTF	TGTGCCAGCAGGGGGTTCGTGGGAAGCAATACTAAAACCTTC
TRBD1	.	TRBV10-3	TRBJ1-2	CAISTGQAAF	TGTGCCATCAGTACGGGACAGGCCGCCTTC
.	once	TRBV2	TRBJ1-2	CASSEGAGLSDGYTF	TGTGCCAGCAGTGAAGGCGCAGGGCTGAGCGACGGCTACACCTTC
TRBD1	few	TRBV20-1	TRBJ2-7	CSATRQGDIYEQYF	TGCAGTGCTACTAGACAGGGAGATATCTACGAGCAGTACTTC
TRBD1	many	TRBV7-9	TRBJ1-2	CASSWDRGDGYTF	TGTGCCAGCAGCTGGGACAGGGGGGATGGCTACACCTTC
.	.	TRBV10-2	TRBJ2-1	CASGVSYNEQFF	TGCGCCAGCGGGGTCTCCTACAATGAGCAGTTCTTC
.	few	TRBV12-3/TRBV12-4	TRBJ1-3	CASRAGYSHGNTIYF	TGTGCCAGCAGAGCAGGGTATAGTCATGGAAACACCATATATTTT
.	.	TRBV6-2/TRBV6-3	TRBJ2-7	CASRPRTSPTYEQYF	TGTGCCAGCAGACCGCGAACTAGCCCAACCTACGAGCAGTACTTC
TRBD1	.	TRBV10-3	TRBJ1-2	CAAGADRVGYTF	TGTGCCGCCGGTGCGGACAGGGTCGGCTACACCTTC
.	.	TRBV19	TRBJ2-7	CASSRRGQEPTYEQYF	TGTGCCAGCAGCCGCCGGGGCCAGGAACCCACCTACGAGCAGTACTTC
.	.	TRBV7-8	TRBJ2-7	CASSSGLRREQYF	TGTGCCAGCAGCTCGGGACTCCGACGCGAGCAGTACTTC
TRBD1	few	TRBV29-1	TRBJ1-2	CSVADRGPYYGYTF	TGCAGCGTCGCTGACAGGGGCCCCTACTATGGCTACACCTTC
TRBD2	.	TRBV5-1	TRBJ2-5	CASSLLGGSWETQYF	TGCGCCAGCAGCTTGTTAGGCGGGAGCTGGGAGACCCAGTACTTC
.	.	TRBV25-1	TRBJ1-1	CASSQGNTKAFF	TGCGCCAGCAGCCAAGGAAACACTAAAGCTTTCTTT
TRBD2	.	TRBV9	TRBJ2-5	CASSLVSREQVQETQYF	TGTGCCAGCAGCTTAGTGTCGCGGGAGCAAGTTCAAGAGACCCAGTACTTC
TRBD1	.	TRBV5-4	TRBJ1-6	CASRPQGNNSPLHF	TGTGCCAGCAGGCCACAGGGGAATAATTCACCCCTCCACTTT
.	many	TRBV7-2	TRBJ1-2	CASSGTDRTYGYTF	TGTGCCAGCAGCGGCACCGACAGAACCTATGGCTACACCTTC
.	once	TRBV24-1	TRBJ2-5	CATAGSYQETQYF	TGTGCCACCGCCGGGAGTTATCAAGAGACCCAGTACTTC
.	.	TRBV11-1	TRBJ1-4	CASSYSDFRREKLFF	TGTGCCAGCAGTTACTCGGACTTCAGACGTGAAAAACTGTTTTTT
TRBD1	many	TRBV7-9	TRBJ1-1	CASSSTGATEAFF	TGTGCCAGCAGCTCGACAGGGGCCACTGAAGCTTTCTTT
.	.	TRBV14	TRBJ1-2	CASSQGTARSYGYTF	TGTGCCAGCAGCCAAGGAACTGCGAGGAGCTATGGCTACACCTTC
.	.	TRBV29-1	TRBJ1-2	CSVAPRGIFF	TGCAGCGTTGCCCCACGGGGAATTTTCTTC
TRBD1	.	TRBV12-3/TRBV12-4	TRBJ1-2	CASFFTGGSYGYTF	TGTGCCAGCTTTTTCACAGGGGGCAGCTATGGCTACACCTTC
TRBD1	.	TRBV7-2	TRBJ1-4	CASSPTGGGEKLFF	TGTGCCAGCAGCCCGACAGGGGGAGGGGAAAAACTGTTTTTT
TRBD1	.	TRBV19	TRBJ1-2	CASSRTGGPDYGYTF	TGTGCCAGTAGTCGTACAGGGGGTCCGGACTATGGCTACACCTTC
.	many	TRBV2	TRBJ2-5	CASSDLGAQETQYF	TGTGCCAGCAGTGACCTCGGGGCTCAAGAGACCCAGTACTTC
.	many	TRBV11-3	TRBJ1-2	CASSLAPTGFYGYTF	TGTGCCAGCAGCTTAGCCCCTACAGGGTTCTATGGCTACACCTTC
TRBD1	.	TRBV7-8	TRBJ1-1	CASSQEIFVTGAMNTEAFF	TGCGCCAGCAGCCAAGAGATCTTTGTGACAGGGGCGATGAACACTGAAGCTTTCTTT
.	few	TRBV20-1	TRBJ2-7	CSARKASEQYF	TGCAGTGCTAGAAAGGCTTCCGAGCAGTACTTC
.	few	TRBV7-3	TRBJ1-5	CASSPDRWDQPQHF	TGTGCCAGCAGCCCTGACAGGTGGGATCAGCCCCAGCATTTT
.	few	TRBV10-3	TRBJ1-1	CASLGTPSGPEAFF	TGTGCCAGCCTTGGGACGCCGTCGGGGCCTGAAGCTTTCTTT
.	few	TRBV10-3	TRBJ1-1	CASSAATHGTEAFF	TGTGCCAGCAGTGCGGCCACTCATGGGACTGAAGCTTTCTTT
.	few	TRBV29-1	TRBJ1-1	CSVIERYLMNTEAFF	TGCAGCGTAATTGAGAGGTACCTCATGAACACTGAAGCTTTCTTT
.	few	TRBV20-1	TRBJ1-1	CSAHVWGSTEAFF	TGCAGTGCCCACGTCTGGGGGAGTACTGAAGCTTTCTTT
.	few	TRBV29-1	TRBJ2-7	CSVEIPGGPYEQYF	TGCAGCGTTGAAATCCCCGGGGGCCCCTACGAGCAGTACTTC
.	.	TRBV7-9	TRBJ1-2	CASLGHGRKGYTF	TGTGCCAGCCTCGGACATGGGAGGAAGGGCTACACCTTC
TRBD1	.	TRBV7-9	TRBJ2-7	CASSLPLPGQGIHEQYF	TGTGCCAGCAGCTTACCTCTTCCGGGACAGGGGATCCACGAGCAGTACTTC
.	.	TRBV25-1	TRBJ1-2	CASSEGGTYGYTF	TGTGCCAGCAGTGAAGGGGGGACCTATGGCTACACCTTC